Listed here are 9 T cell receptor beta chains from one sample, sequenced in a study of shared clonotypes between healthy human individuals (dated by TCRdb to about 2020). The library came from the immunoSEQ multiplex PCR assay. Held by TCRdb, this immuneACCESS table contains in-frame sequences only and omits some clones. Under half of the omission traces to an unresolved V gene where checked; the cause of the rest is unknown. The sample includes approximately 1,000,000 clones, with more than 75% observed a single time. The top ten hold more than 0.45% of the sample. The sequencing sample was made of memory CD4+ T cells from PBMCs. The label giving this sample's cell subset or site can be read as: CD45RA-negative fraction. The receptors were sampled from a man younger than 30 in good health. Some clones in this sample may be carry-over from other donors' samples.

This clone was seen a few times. The DNA for the CDR3 is TGCAGTGCTAGGGCCTGGGATACGCAGTATTTT. This codes for CSARAWDTQYF. J is TRBJ2-3 and V is TRBV20-1; D remains unclear. Germline-derived CDR1 and CDR2 are DFQATT and SNEGSKA (reference sequence). Trimming pared 3 bases from V and 6 bases from J, leaving 7 bases between. This CDR3 is built from 11 residues.

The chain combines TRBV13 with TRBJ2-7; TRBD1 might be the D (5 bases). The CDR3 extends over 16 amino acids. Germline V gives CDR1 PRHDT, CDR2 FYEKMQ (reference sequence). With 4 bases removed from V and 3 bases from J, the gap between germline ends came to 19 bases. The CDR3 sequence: CASSSKPQVTGYEQYF. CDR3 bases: TGTGCCAGCAGCTCTAAACCGCAAGTCACAGGCTACGAGCAGTACTTC.

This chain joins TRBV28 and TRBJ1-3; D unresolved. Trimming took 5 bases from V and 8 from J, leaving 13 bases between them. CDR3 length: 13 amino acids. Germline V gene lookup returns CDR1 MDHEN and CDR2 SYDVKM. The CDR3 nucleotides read TGTGCCAGCAGTCTAGGAGGATTTGACACCATATATTTT. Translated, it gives CASSLGGFDTIYF.

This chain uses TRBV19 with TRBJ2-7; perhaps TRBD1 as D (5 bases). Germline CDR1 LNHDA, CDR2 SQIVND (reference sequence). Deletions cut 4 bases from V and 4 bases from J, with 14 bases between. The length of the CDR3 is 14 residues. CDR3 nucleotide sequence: TGTGCCAGTAGTAAAGCGCAGGGTACGTACGAGCAGTACTTC. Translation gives CASSKAQGTYEQYF. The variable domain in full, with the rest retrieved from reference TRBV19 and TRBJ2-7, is DGGITQSPKYLFRKEGQNVTLSCEQNLNHDAMYWYRQDPGQGLRLIYYSQIVNDFQKGDIAEGYSVSREKKESFPLTVTSAQKNPTAFYLCASSKAQGTYEQYFGPGTRLTVT.

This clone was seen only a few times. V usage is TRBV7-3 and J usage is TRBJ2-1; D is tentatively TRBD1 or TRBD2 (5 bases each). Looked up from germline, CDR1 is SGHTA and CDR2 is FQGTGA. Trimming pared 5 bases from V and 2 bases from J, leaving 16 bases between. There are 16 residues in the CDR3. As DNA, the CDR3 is TGTGCCAGCAGCCTCACGGGACCTAGGGCCTACAATGAGCAGTTCTTC. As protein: CASSLTGPRAYNEQFF.

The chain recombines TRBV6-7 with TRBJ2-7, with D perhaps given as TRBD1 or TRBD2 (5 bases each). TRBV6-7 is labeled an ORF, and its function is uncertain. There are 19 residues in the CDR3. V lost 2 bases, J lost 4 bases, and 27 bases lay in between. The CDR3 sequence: CASSYPIRRSPGIAYEQYF. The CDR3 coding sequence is TGTGCCAGCAGTTACCCGATCCGGAGGTCGCCAGGGATAGCATACGAGCAGTACTTC.

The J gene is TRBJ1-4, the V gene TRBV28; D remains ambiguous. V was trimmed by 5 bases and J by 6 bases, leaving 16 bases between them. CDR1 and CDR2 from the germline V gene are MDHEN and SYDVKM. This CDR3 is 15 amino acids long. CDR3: CASSPSGSKDEKLFF. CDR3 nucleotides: TGTGCCAGCAGTCCCTCCGGGAGTAAGGATGAAAAACTGTTTTTT.

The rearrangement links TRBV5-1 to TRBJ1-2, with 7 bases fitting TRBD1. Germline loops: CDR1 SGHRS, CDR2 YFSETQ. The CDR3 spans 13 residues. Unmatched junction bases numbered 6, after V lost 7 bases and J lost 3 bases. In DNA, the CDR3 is TGCGCCAGCTCTATTCAGGGGGACTATGGCTACACCTTC. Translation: CASSIQGDYGYTF.

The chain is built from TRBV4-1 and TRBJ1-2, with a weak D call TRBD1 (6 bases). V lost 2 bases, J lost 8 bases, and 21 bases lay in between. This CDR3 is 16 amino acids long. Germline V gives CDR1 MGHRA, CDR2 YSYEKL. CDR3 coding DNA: TGCGCCAGCAGCCAACTTACGGGACAACATCTTCGGGGCTACACCTTC. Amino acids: CASSQLTGQHLRGYTF.